Shown below are 21 T cell receptor beta chains from a single sample sequenced in a study of identifying expanded T cells in peripheral blood. Method: immunoSEQ multiplex PCR; TCRdb's copy keeps in-frame clones and lacks some. The data show around 84,000 clones, about 90% seen once. Specimen: blood. These receptors all stem from a person aged 18-70 years in good health.

The chain carries TRBV7-6 and TRBJ2-3; the match to TRBD1 covers 7 bases. This CDR3 spans 12 amino acids. Germline-derived CDR1 and CDR2 are SGHVS and FNYEAQ. The V and J ends lost 4 bases and 6 bases, in that order; junction bases with no gene match: 1. CDR3 region: CASSSQGDTQYF. The CDR3 DNA reads TGTGCCAGCAGCTCACAGGGGGATACGCAGTATTTT. The full variable domain, completed using reference TRBV7-6 and TRBJ2-3, is GAGVSQSPRYKVTKRGQDVALRCDPISGHVSLYWYRQALGQGPEFLTYFNYEAQQDKSGLPNDRFSAERPEGSISTLTIQRTEQRDSAMYRCASSSQGDTQYFGPGTRLTVL.

This chain links TRBV9 with TRBJ1-1; no firm D call. The CDR3 is 14 amino acids. Germline V lookup: CDR1 SGDLS, CDR2 YYNGEE. V was trimmed by 4 bases and J by 5 bases, leaving 15 bases between them. CDR3 sequence (DNA): TGTGCCAGCAGCCCCCGAGGCGCGGCAACTGAAGCTTTCTTT. Protein: CASSPRGAATEAFF.

This clone appeared once. V gene TRBV7-9 combines with J gene TRBJ1-1, with D possibly matching TRBD1 (6 bases). This CDR3 region has 13 residues. Per the germline V gene, CDR1 is SEHNR and CDR2 is FQNEAQ (reference sequence). V lost 5 bases and J lost 7, with 14 bases in between. CDR3 residues: CASSLLRDNEAFF. As DNA, the CDR3 is TGTGCCAGCAGCCTTCTCCGGGACAATGAAGCTTTCTTT.

The V and J genes are TRBV7-2 and TRBJ1-2; D possibly corresponds to TRBD1 (5 bases). V lost 7 bases, J lost 8 bases, and 20 bases lay in between. The CDR3 is made up of 14 amino acids. Germline V gene lookup returns CDR1 SGHTA and CDR2 FQGNSA. Here the CDR3 reads CASNPGQRGSGYTF. CDR3 nucleotides: TGTGCCAGCAACCCGGGGCAGCGGGGGAGCGGCTACACCTTC.

The rearrangement joins TRBV7-7 to TRBJ2-2; tentatively, D is TRBD1 or TRBD2 (6 bases each). V lost 4 bases, J lost 6 bases, and 12 bases lay in between. The CDR3 sequence is 14 residues long. Per the germline V gene, CDR1 is SSHAT and CDR2 is FNYEAQ (reference sequence). CDR3 loop: CASSSYGGAGELFF. The CDR3 DNA follows: TGTGCCAGCAGCTCCTACGGGGGCGCCGGGGAGCTGTTTTTT.

The chain has TRBV5-1 and TRBJ1-1; no clear D. V dropped 0 bases and J dropped 2 bases, with 11 bases sitting between them. Germline lookup yields CDR1 SGHRS and CDR2 YFSETQ. This CDR3 spans 15 amino acids. The CDR3 protein is CASSLDGQENTEAFF. The CDR3 nucleotides read TGCGCCAGCAGCTTGGATGGGCAGGAAAACACTGAAGCTTTCTTT.

In nucleotides, the CDR3 is TGCGCCAGCAGCTCTACCCGGGACAGGGGGAGTGGAGAGCAGTACTTC. Amino acids: CASSSTRDRGSGEQYF. V is TRBV5-1 and J is TRBJ2-7; 11 positions match TRBD1. The length of the CDR3 is 16 residues. Trimming took 3 bases from V and 7 from J; bases not matched to a gene: 12. The germline V gene has CDR1 SGHRS and CDR2 YFSETQ.

This chain links TRBV27 with TRBJ2-1; 15 nucleotides agree with TRBD2. The CDR3 covers 18 residues. Germline lookup yields CDR1 MNHEY and CDR2 SMNVEV (reference sequence). With V trimmed by 5 bases and J by 6 bases, 11 bases remained unmatched. CDR3 protein: CASSPRRTSGGVGNEQFF. The CDR3 nucleotides are TGTGCCAGCAGTCCCCGTAGGACTAGCGGGGGGGTCGGCAATGAGCAGTTCTTC.

The chain uses TRBV19 and TRBJ2-2, with D perhaps given as TRBD1 or TRBD2 (6 bases each). The germline V and J ends were trimmed by 5 bases and 5 bases, with 12 bases remaining between them. This CDR3 comprises 14 residues. From germline, CDR1 is LNHDA and CDR2 SQIVND (reference sequence). The CDR3 protein is CASSLLGGTGELFF. In DNA, the CDR3 is TGTGCCAGTAGTCTACTAGGGGGGACCGGGGAGCTGTTTTTT.

J is TRBJ1-1 and V is TRBV9; possible D gene TRBD1, 5 bases. There are 15 residues in the CDR3. Looked up from germline, CDR1 is SGDLS and CDR2 is YYNGEE. V was clipped by 0 bases and J by 7 bases, with 16 bases between them. CDR3 nucleotide sequence: TGTGCCAGCAGCGTAGCTCAGGGCGGAGGGGATGAAGCTTTCTTT. Translated, it gives CASSVAQGGGDEAFF.

The CDR3 nucleotides are TGTGCCAGCAGCCAAGGCGTGCCGGGAGGAGGTGAAAAACTGTTTTTT. Translating it yields CASSQGVPGGGEKLFF. The rearrangement links TRBV14 to TRBJ1-4; D is unresolved. CDR3 size: 16 residues. Deletions cut 1 base from V and 7 bases from J, with 16 bases between. In germline, CDR1 is SGHDN, CDR2 FVKESK.

The chain uses TRBV7-6 and TRBJ2-2, with D perhaps TRBD1 or TRBD2 (5 bases each). V was trimmed by 5 bases and J by 6 bases, leaving 13 bases between them. Germline CDR1 and CDR2: SGHVS and FNYEAQ. This CDR3 contains 14 residues. As DNA, the CDR3 is TGTGCCAGCAGCCGTCAGGGACCTCCCGGGGAGCTGTTTTTT. Protein product: CASSRQGPPGELFF. The complete variable domain, with remaining parts taken from reference TRBV7-6 and TRBJ2-2, reads GAGVSQSPRYKVTKRGQDVALRCDPISGHVSLYWYRQALGQGPEFLTYFNYEAQQDKSGLPNDRFSAERPEGSISTLTIQRTEQRDSAMYRCASSRQGPPGELFFGEGSRLTVL.

V and J are TRBV13 and TRBJ2-1, with unresolved D. Germline values: CDR1 PRHDT, CDR2 FYEKMQ (reference sequence). V lost 4 bases and J 7 bases, leaving 8 bases between the germline ends. CDR3 length equals 12 residues. In DNA form, the CDR3 reads TGTGCCAGCAGCTACCGTAGGAATGAGCAGTTCTTC. Translation gives CASSYRRNEQFF. The full variable domain, rest sourced from reference TRBV13 and TRBJ2-1, is AAGVIQSPRHLIKEKRETATLKCYPIPRHDTVYWYQQGPGQDPQFLISFYEKMQSDKGSIPDRFSAQQFSDYHSELNMSSLELGDSALYFCASSYRRNEQFFGPGTRLTVL.

This chain uses TRBV7-3 with TRBJ1-1; D is undetermined. The germline V gene has CDR1 SGHTA and CDR2 FQGTGA. Trimming removed 3 bases from V and 4 bases from J, with 12 bases in between. The CDR3 is 14 residues long. CDR3 DNA sequence: TGTGCCAGCAGCTTTCACGGGTCCTCCACTGAAGCTTTCTTT. It is translated as CASSFHGSSTEAFF.

The chain combines TRBV2 with TRBJ2-1, with 8 bases that match TRBD2. Per germline, CDR1 SNHLY and CDR2 FYNNEI. Losses at the gene ends were 7 bases for V and 5 bases for J; bases not matched to a gene: 16. CDR3 length: 17 residues. Written as DNA, the CDR3 is TGTGCCAGCACCCAGGGTCCCAGCGGGAGTATCCACAATGAGCAGTTCTTC. As protein: CASTQGPSGSIHNEQFF.

The chain employs TRBV6-6 and TRBJ1-5; D may be TRBD1 (5 bases). V shed 0 bases and J shed 4 bases, with 10 bases lying between them. The CDR3 length is 15 residues. Per the germline V gene, CDR1 is MNHNY and CDR2 is SVGAGI (reference sequence). The chain's CDR3 is CASSYSGTQNQPQHF. CDR3 DNA sequence: TGTGCCAGCAGTTACTCGGGGACCCAGAATCAGCCCCAGCATTTT.

The chain couples TRBV4-1 to TRBJ1-1; 12 bases agree with TRBD1. The ends lost 4 bases at V and 4 bases at J; junction bases unmatched: 4. This CDR3 region has 15 residues. Germline values: CDR1 MGHRA, CDR2 YSYEKL. The CDR3 here is CASSPGQGAGTEAFF. CDR3 nucleotides: TGCGCCAGCAGCCCGGGACAGGGGGCGGGCACTGAAGCTTTCTTT.

V is TRBV5-1 and J is TRBJ1-3; D call uncertain. Deletions cut 6 bases from V and 0 bases from J, with 10 bases between. CDR3 length: 14 amino acids. Germline V gene data show CDR1 as SGHRS and CDR2 as YFSETQ. The CDR3 region has the DNA TGCGCCAGCACCGCCGACGGCTCTGGAAACACCATATATTTT. Translated, it gives CASTADGSGNTIYF.

This clone has just one count. The genes are TRBV19 and TRBJ2-2; D remains unclear. Trimming left V 1 base short and J 4 bases short, with 13 bases between. Germline V CDR1 and CDR2: LNHDA, SQIVND (reference sequence). This CDR3 is 16 amino acids long. The CDR3 spells CASSIGVHSFTGELFF. Written as DNA, the CDR3 is TGTGCCAGTAGTATAGGGGTCCATTCGTTCACCGGGGAGCTGTTTTTT.

The CDR3 loop reads CASRLAGGPFSTDTQYF. DNA of the CDR3: TGTGCCAGCAGGCTAGCGGGGGGACCTTTCAGCACAGATACGCAGTATTTT. The chain has TRBV7-3 and TRBJ2-3; the match to TRBD2 covers 11 bases. With 6 bases clipped from V and 0 bases from J, the junction kept 8 bases outside the gene matches. Germline loops: CDR1 SGHTA, CDR2 FQGTGA. This CDR3 is 17 amino acids long. The whole variable domain, filled in from reference TRBV7-3 and TRBJ2-3, reads GAGVSQTPSNKVTEKGKYVELRCDPISGHTALYWYRQSLGQGPEFLIYFQGTGAADDSGLPNDRFFAVRPEGSVSTLKIQRTERGDSAVYLCASRLAGGPFSTDTQYFGPGTRLTVL.

The rearrangement links TRBV29-1 to TRBJ1-1; 8 nucleotides line up with TRBD1. CDR3 length: 18 amino acids. From germline, CDR1 is SQVTM and CDR2 ANQGSEA. The V segment lost 3 bases and the J segment 3 bases; nucleotides outside the gene matches: 18. The CDR3 sequence: CSVEIPSDRGVSDTEAFF. CDR3 in DNA: TGCAGCGTTGAGATTCCCAGCGACAGGGGCGTATCGGACACTGAAGCTTTCTTT. Full variable domain (rest looked up from reference TRBV29-1 and TRBJ1-1): SAVISQKPSRDICQRGTSLTIQCQVDSQVTMMFWYRQQPGQSLTLIATANQGSEATYESGFVIDKFPISRPNLTFSTLTVSNMSPEDSSIYLCSVEIPSDRGVSDTEAFFGQGTRLTVV.